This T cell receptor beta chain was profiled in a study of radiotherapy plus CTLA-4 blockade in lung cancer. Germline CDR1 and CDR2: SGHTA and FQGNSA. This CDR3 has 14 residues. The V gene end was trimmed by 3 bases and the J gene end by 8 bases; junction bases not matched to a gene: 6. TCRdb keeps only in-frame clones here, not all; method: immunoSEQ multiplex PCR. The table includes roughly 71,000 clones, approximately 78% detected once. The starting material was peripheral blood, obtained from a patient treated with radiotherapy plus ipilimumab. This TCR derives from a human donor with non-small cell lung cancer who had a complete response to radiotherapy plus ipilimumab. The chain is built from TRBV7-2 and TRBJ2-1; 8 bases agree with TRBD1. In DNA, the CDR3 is TGTGCCAGCAGCTTTATAGGACAGGGAGATGAGCAGTTCTTC. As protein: CASSFIGQGDEQFF.